The rows below give T cell receptor beta chains drawn from one sample of a study of T cell responses to AZD1222 COVID-19 vaccine. The protocol was immunoSEQ multiplex PCR, while the TCRdb copy is restricted to in-frame clones and leaves out a portion. The sample shows 250,000 to 300,000 clones, 94% of them seen only once. Sequencing was performed on peripheral blood, taken 28 days after the second AZD1222 dose. Receptor source: an adult who received the AZD1222 COVID-19 vaccine. The CDR3 runs from the conserved cysteine through the conserved F or W. Each record gives: V gene, clone size, J gene, D gene, CDR3 protein, CDR3 DNA. D genes are given only for firm matches. Rows may omit the clone size; those that give it use once, few, many or a size class.

TRBV5-1,NA,TRBJ2-1,NA,CASSLGDFNEQFF,TGCGCCAGCAGCTTGGGGGATTTCAATGAGCAGTTCTTC
TRBV28,NA,TRBJ2-7,NA,CASTRRETYEQYF,TGTGCCAGCACCCGTCGGGAGACCTACGAGCAGTACTTC
TRBV10-3,NA,TRBJ1-2,NA,CAISEYASNYGYTF,TGTGCCATCAGTGAGTACGCATCAAACTATGGCTACACCTTC
TRBV19,NA,TRBJ1-1,NA,CASGGDVHLHGAFF,TGTGCCAGTGGCGGTGACGTCCACCTCCACGGGGCTTTCTTT
TRBV20-1,NA,TRBJ2-7,NA,CSASARDRAYEQYF,TGCAGTGCTAGTGCCCGGGACCGAGCCTACGAGCAGTACTTC
TRBV10-2,NA,TRBJ1-5,NA,CASSESRHKPQHF,TGCGCCAGCAGTGAGTCTCGACATAAGCCCCAGCATTTT
TRBV5-6,NA,TRBJ1-6,TRBD1,CASSATGGNSPLHF,TGTGCCAGCAGCGCGACAGGGGGAAATTCACCCCTCCACTTT
TRBV5-6,NA,TRBJ2-7,TRBD1,CASSLSYQGAGEQYF,TGTGCCAGCAGCTTAAGTTACCAGGGGGCGGGCGAGCAGTACTTC
TRBV4-1,NA,TRBJ1-4,TRBD1,CASSRTLSRGDEKLFF,TGCGCCAGCAGCCGGACGCTGAGCAGGGGGGATGAAAAACTGTTTTTT
TRBV4-1,NA,TRBJ2-1,NA,CASSRGSPRDNEQFF,TGCGCCAGCAGCCGGGGATCTCCTCGCGACAATGAGCAGTTCTTC
TRBV6-2/TRBV6-3,NA,TRBJ2-7,TRBD1,CASSSRDRFGEQYF,TGTGCCAGCAGTTCCAGGGACAGGTTTGGGGAGCAGTACTTC
TRBV27,NA,TRBJ2-3,NA,CATQSRRATPRGDTQYF,TGTGCCACCCAAAGTAGGAGGGCAACCCCGCGGGGAGATACGCAGTATTTT
TRBV28,NA,TRBJ2-2,NA,CASSPRLVGTGELFF,TGTGCCAGCAGCCCTCGACTAGTCGGCACCGGGGAGCTGTTTTTT
TRBV6-1,NA,TRBJ1-2,NA,CASSEWREGDF,TGTGCCAGCAGTGAATGGAGGGAAGGGGACTTC
TRBV6-5,NA,TRBJ2-1,TRBD1,CASSRRTGGRSEQFF,TGTGCCAGCAGTAGACGGACAGGGGGGCGCAGTGAGCAGTTCTTC
TRBV6-5,NA,TRBJ1-5,NA,CASSLRQDSQPQHF,TGTGCCAGCAGTTTACGACAGGACAGTCAGCCCCAGCATTTT
TRBV6-1,NA,TRBJ2-7,NA,CASSVVGGLSSYEQYF,TGTGCCAGCAGTGTGGTTGGCGGCCTGAGCTCCTACGAGCAGTACTTC
TRBV7-2,NA,TRBJ2-7,TRBD2,CASSFGLAAYEQYF,TGTGCCAGCAGCTTTGGACTAGCGGCCTACGAGCAGTACTTC
TRBV7-2,NA,TRBJ2-7,TRBD1,CASSSGQGREQYF,TGTGCCAGCAGCTCCGGACAGGGGCGCGAGCAGTACTTC
TRBV6-2/TRBV6-3,NA,TRBJ2-7,NA,CASSYGNLVRYEQYF,TGTGCCAGCAGTTACGGGAATCTAGTGAGATACGAGCAGTACTTC
TRBV20-1,NA,TRBJ1-1,NA,CSASHGTENTEAFF,TGCAGTGCTAGTCATGGGACTGAGAACACTGAAGCTTTCTTT
TRBV7-2,once,TRBJ2-1,TRBD2,CASSQGSGRNEQFF,TGTGCCAGCAGCCAAGGAAGCGGGAGGAATGAGCAGTTCTTC
TRBV5-4,NA,TRBJ2-2,TRBD2,CASRTGGDGELFF,TGTGCCAGCAGAACCGGGGGGGACGGGGAGCTGTTTTTT
TRBV5-1,NA,TRBJ2-3,NA,CASSLGGRTTDTQYF,TGCGCCAGCAGCTTGGGGGGTAGGACCACAGATACGCAGTATTTT
TRBV6-6,NA,TRBJ2-7,NA,CASSPSPPIWGVHEQYF,TGTGCCAGCAGTCCCAGCCCCCCTATCTGGGGTGTCCACGAGCAGTACTTC
TRBV2,NA,TRBJ1-5,NA,CASSTESNQPQHF,TGTGCCAGCTCGACAGAGTCAAATCAGCCCCAGCATTTT
TRBV9,NA,TRBJ2-3,TRBD2,CASSASGRDTQYF,TGTGCCAGCAGCGCTAGCGGGAGAGATACGCAGTATTTT
TRBV7-9,NA,TRBJ1-1,NA,CASSPISGTEAFF,TGTGCCAGCAGCCCGATAAGTGGCACTGAAGCTTTCTTT